The next 26 T cell receptor beta chains were all read from a single sample in a study of T cell responses to AZD1222 COVID-19 vaccine. Repertoires were generated with immunoSEQ multiplex PCR, while TCRdb's copy carries only in-frame clones and drops some. The table records roughly 180,000 clones, 90% to 95% of them present only once. Sequenced material: peripheral blood, taken 28 days after the second AZD1222 dose. These TCRs come from an adult who received the AZD1222 COVID-19 vaccine.

The chain links TRBV7-2 to TRBJ2-3; no firm D call. Trimming removed 4 bases at V and 1 base at J, with 21 bases between. CDR3 size: 18 residues. Germline CDR1 SGHTA, CDR2 FQGNSA. CDR3 loop: CASSSQPPRLLRTDTQYF. CDR3 bases: TGTGCCAGCAGCTCCCAGCCCCCTCGACTCCTCCGCACAGATACGCAGTATTTT.

The chain couples TRBV12-3 or TRBV12-4 to TRBJ2-7; D uncertain. V was pared by 6 bases and J by 6 bases, with 15 bases between. This CDR3 has 13 residues. Here the CDR3 reads CASRGRTTPEQYF. The CDR3 DNA sequence: TGTGCCAGCAGGGGCAGAACCACCCCCGAGCAGTACTTC.

This chain uses TRBV5-5 with TRBJ1-3; D gene uncertain. V was cut by 0 bases and J by 0 bases, with 7 bases left in between. The CDR3 has 15 residues. Germline V gene lookup returns CDR1 SGHKS and CDR2 YYEKEE (reference sequence). As DNA, the CDR3 is TGTGCCAGCAGCTTGGGGACGGCCTCTGGAAACACCATATATTTT. This gives the protein CASSLGTASGNTIYF.

V gene TRBV7-2 combines with J gene TRBJ2-1, with 10 bases that match TRBD2. The germline CDR1 and CDR2 sequences are SGHTA and FQGNSA. V lost 5 bases and J lost 3; bases outside the gene matches: 4. The CDR3 extends over 15 amino acids. CDR3 sequence reads: CASSPASGGYNEQFF. The CDR3 DNA follows: TGTGCCAGCAGCCCGGCTAGCGGGGGCTACAATGAGCAGTTCTTC.

The V and J genes are TRBV18 and TRBJ1-2, with D maybe TRBD1 (6 bases). Germline CDR1 is KGHSH and CDR2 is LQKENI. This CDR3 has 14 amino acids. V was clipped by 2 bases and J by 3 bases, with 10 bases between them. CDR3: CASSPSKGDYGYTF. For the CDR3, the DNA is TGTGCCAGCTCACCAAGTAAGGGGGACTATGGCTACACCTTC.

This chain connects TRBV3-1 (or the pseudogene TRBV3-2) to TRBJ2-7; TRBD1 might be the D (5 bases). Germline V gives CDR1 LGHDT, CDR2 YNNKEL (reference sequence). The CDR3 sequence is 13 residues long. V was shortened by 4 bases and J by 2 bases, with 9 bases between the two germline ends. The CDR3 here is CASSRGQTYEQYF. As DNA, the CDR3 is TGTGCCAGCAGCCGAGGACAAACCTACGAGCAGTACTTC.

The chain employs TRBV2 and TRBJ2-2; D is ambiguous. Trimming took 3 bases from V and 5 from J, leaving 10 bases between them. CDR1 SNHLY and CDR2 FYNNEI come from the germline V gene. This CDR3 has 14 amino acids. The CDR3 loop reads CASSEVARTGELFF. CDR3 bases: TGTGCCAGCAGTGAGGTTGCCCGAACCGGGGAGCTGTTTTTT.

The chain uses TRBV6-6 and TRBJ2-5; a weak D match, TRBD2 (5 bases). The CDR3 is 15 amino acids. CDR1 and CDR2 from the germline V gene are MNHNY and SVGAGI (reference sequence). V lost 2 bases, J lost 5 bases, and 15 bases lay in between. The CDR3 sequence is CASSYPHLGGETQYF. In DNA, the CDR3 is TGTGCCAGCAGTTACCCCCATCTCGGCGGGGAGACCCAGTACTTC.

The rearrangement joins TRBV25-1 to TRBJ1-3, with 8 bases lining up with TRBD1. Unmatched junction bases numbered 11, after V lost 8 bases and J lost 8 bases. The CDR3 is 14 amino acids. Per germline, CDR1 MGHDK and CDR2 SYGVNS. CDR3 sequence: CASGEPDREDTIYF. For the CDR3, the DNA is TGTGCCAGCGGAGAACCGGACAGGGAGGACACCATATATTTT.

The chain links TRBV5-1 to TRBJ2-7, with 7 positions matching TRBD1. This CDR3 is built from 15 residues. V was pared by 2 bases and J by 2 bases, with 7 bases of the junction left unmatched. The germline gives CDR1 SGHRS, CDR2 YFSETQ. CDR3 sequence reads: CASSLTGEFPYEQYF. Here the CDR3 DNA reads TGCGCCAGCAGCTTAACAGGGGAGTTCCCCTACGAGCAGTACTTC.

The chain combines TRBV5-6 with TRBJ1-1, with 7 bases that match TRBD1. Germline trimming cut 6 bases from V and 2 bases from J; bases unmatched to any gene: 10. The CDR3 extends over 15 amino acids. Germline V gives CDR1 SGHDT, CDR2 YYEEEE. Written as DNA, the CDR3 is TGTGCCAGCAAGATCGCTGACAGGGAAAACACTGAAGCTTTCTTT. It yields the protein CASKIADRENTEAFF.

The chain uses TRBV13 and TRBJ2-7; possibly TRBD1 or TRBD2 for D (5 bases each). The germline CDR1 and CDR2 sequences are PRHDT and FYEKMQ (reference sequence). Between the trimmed V and J ends, which lost 6 bases and 1 base, there was a span of 10 bases. The CDR3 totals 13 residues. CDR3 region: CASRSGGSYEQYF. The DNA for the CDR3 is TGTGCCAGCAGGTCTGGGGGTTCCTACGAGCAGTACTTC. The full variable domain, rest sourced from reference TRBV13 and TRBJ2-7, is AAGVIQSPRHLIKEKRETATLKCYPIPRHDTVYWYQQGPGQDPQFLISFYEKMQSDKGSIPDRFSAQQFSDYHSELNMSSLELGDSALYFCASRSGGSYEQYFGPGTRLTVT.

The chain combines TRBV7-2 with TRBJ1-3; 7 positions match TRBD1. The CDR3 has 16 amino acids. After removal of 1 base from V and 0 bases from J, the junction contained 3 bases not matched to a gene. Per the germline V gene, CDR1 is SGHTA and CDR2 is FQGNSA. The CDR3 spells CASSLVDRPSGNTIYF. In nucleotides, the CDR3 is TGTGCCAGCAGCTTAGTGGACAGGCCCTCTGGAAACACCATATATTTT.

This clone was counted once. The gene calls are TRBV6-5 and TRBJ2-1; 8 positions match TRBD1. Per germline, CDR1 MNHEY and CDR2 SVGAGI. This CDR3 is built from 13 residues. V was clipped by 6 bases and J by 7 bases; unmatched bases: 5. CDR3: CASSRGLGNEQFF. In DNA form, the CDR3 reads TGTGCCAGCAGCAGGGGGCTGGGGAATGAGCAGTTCTTC.

The chain is built from TRBV19 and TRBJ1-5, with unresolved D. The germline gives CDR1 LNHDA, CDR2 SQIVND (reference sequence). V lost 3 bases to trimming and J lost 1 base, with 10 bases between them. This CDR3 spans 15 amino acids. CDR3 in amino acids: CASSIWATSNQPQHF. In DNA, the CDR3 is TGTGCCAGTAGTATTTGGGCCACGAGCAATCAGCCCCAGCATTTT.

The chain combines TRBV7-2 with TRBJ1-6, with D unclear. The V end was cut by 5 bases, the J end by 8 bases, with 13 bases between. The length of the CDR3 is 14 residues. Looked up from germline, CDR1 is SGHTA and CDR2 is FQGNSA. The CDR3: CASSLRTRDSPLHF. CDR3 in DNA: TGTGCCAGCAGCCTGCGGACCCGGGATTCACCCCTCCACTTT.

The rearrangement links TRBV2 to TRBJ1-1, with D perhaps TRBD1 (5 bases). V was cut by 1 base and J by 4 bases, with 10 bases left in between. From germline, CDR1 is SNHLY and CDR2 FYNNEI. The CDR3 runs to 14 residues. CDR3 sequence (DNA): TGTGCCAGCAGTGAAGAACAGGTCTCCACTGAAGCTTTCTTT. Its protein product is CASSEEQVSTEAFF. The whole variable domain, filled in from reference TRBV2 and TRBJ1-1, reads EPEVTQTPSHQVTQMGQEVILRCVPISNHLYFYWYRQILGQKVEFLVSFYNNEISEKSEIFDDQFSVERPDGSNFTLKIRSTKLEDSAMYFCASSEEQVSTEAFFGQGTRLTVV.

The rearrangement joins TRBV3-1 (or the pseudogene TRBV3-2) to TRBJ2-2; 9 nucleotides line up with TRBD1. CDR1 is LGHDT, CDR2 YNNKEL, per germline (reference sequence). This CDR3 has 15 amino acids. V shed 6 bases and J 10 bases; nucleotides not matched to a gene: 12. The DNA for the CDR3 is TGTGCCAGCAGGCTCTGGGGACAGGGAATGGAGGAGCTGTTTTTT. It yields the protein CASRLWGQGMEELFF.

The chain couples TRBV9 to TRBJ2-3, with 7 bases matching TRBD2. J gave up 3 bases and V 4 bases, and 11 bases lay outside the gene matches. Germline V lookup: CDR1 SGDLS, CDR2 YYNGEE. This CDR3 is 16 amino acids long. The chain's CDR3 is CASSHTVGGLTDTQYF. The CDR3 DNA follows: TGTGCCAGCAGCCACACCGTGGGGGGGTTGACAGATACGCAGTATTTT.

CDR3 sequence (DNA): TGTGCCAGCAGCTTAGAGGCGGACGGGGAGCAGTACTTC. Translated: CASSLEADGEQYF. This chain uses TRBV7-8 with TRBJ2-7; D call uncertain. Trimming pared 1 base from V and 7 bases from J, leaving 11 bases between. CDR3 length: 13 amino acids. Germline V gene data show CDR1 as SGHVS and CDR2 as FQNEAQ.

The chain has TRBV30 and TRBJ1-2; D may be TRBD1 (6 bases). This CDR3 comprises 14 residues. V was pared by 2 bases and J by 1 base, with 11 bases between. Germline V gives CDR1 GTSNPN, CDR2 SVGIG (reference sequence). The CDR3 region has the DNA TGTGCCTGGAGTCCCGGGGGGCATAACTATGGCTACACCTTC. Its translation is CAWSPGGHNYGYTF.

The V gene is TRBV7-9, the J gene TRBJ1-3; D might be TRBD1 (5 bases). Germline values: CDR1 SEHNR, CDR2 FQNEAQ (reference sequence). V was clipped by 2 bases and J by 2 bases, with 10 bases between them. The CDR3 has 15 residues. Here the CDR3 reads CASSLTGTAGNTIYF. Here the CDR3 DNA reads TGTGCCAGCAGCTTAACCGGGACTGCTGGAAACACCATATATTTT. Full variable domain (remainder filled in from reference TRBV7-9 and TRBJ1-3): DTGVSQNPRHKITKRGQNVTFRCDPISEHNRLYWYRQTLGQGPEFLTYFQNEAQLEKSRLLSDRFSAERPKGSFSTLEIQRTEQGDSAMYLCASSLTGTAGNTIYFGEGSWLTVV.

The chain uses TRBV7-2 and TRBJ2-1, with 13 bases fitting TRBD2. Trimming took 3 bases from V and 3 from J; bases not matched to a gene: 2. Per the germline V gene, CDR1 is SGHTA and CDR2 is FQGNSA. The CDR3 sequence is 16 residues long. DNA for the CDR3: TGTGCCAGCAGCTTCCGGACTAGCGGGGGCTACAATGAGCAGTTCTTC. Translated: CASSFRTSGGYNEQFF.

The count of this clone is one. The chain links TRBV27 to TRBJ2-1; 9 positions agree with TRBD1. V gave up 4 bases and J gave up 3 bases; unmatched junction bases: 16. CDR3 length: 19 residues. Per germline, CDR1 MNHEY and CDR2 SMNVEV (reference sequence). CDR3 region: CASSSAGLKGQGNYNEQFF. The CDR3 DNA is TGTGCCAGCAGTTCCGCGGGCCTTAAGGGACAGGGTAACTACAATGAGCAGTTCTTC.

J is TRBJ2-7 and V is TRBV11-2, with 8 bases that match TRBD1. The CDR3 contains 14 residues. Germline V gene lookup returns CDR1 SGHAT and CDR2 FQNNGV. The V segment lost 1 base and the J segment 6 bases; nucleotides outside the gene matches: 5. This CDR3 is CASSLGRTGIEQYF. The CDR3 coding sequence is TGTGCCAGCAGCTTAGGCCGGACAGGGATCGAGCAGTACTTC. The whole variable domain, remainder taken from reference TRBV11-2 and TRBJ2-7, is EAGVAQSPRYKIIEKRQSVAFWCNPISGHATLYWYQQILGQGPKLLIQFQNNGVVDDSQLPKDRFSAERLKGVDSTLKIQPAKLEDSAVYLCASSLGRTGIEQYFGPGTRLTVT.

The chain combines TRBV9 with TRBJ1-2; D is uncertain. Germline CDR1 and CDR2: SGDLS and YYNGEE. V lost 4 bases to trimming and J lost 8 bases, with 15 bases between them. The length of the CDR3 is 13 residues. CDR3: CASSPTWGDGYTF. CDR3 coding DNA: TGTGCCAGCAGCCCCACCTGGGGAGACGGCTACACCTTC.